One and the same sample provided the 17 T cell receptor beta chains below, sequenced in a study of cytomegalovirus exposure and HLA in healthy donors. Researchers ran the PCR with 60 Vbeta and 13 Jbeta primers. The method was immunoSEQ multiplex PCR; TCRdb's version includes in-frame clones alone and lacks a portion of them. This table has approximately 150,000 clones, 75% to 90% appearing once. Sequenced sample: PBMCs. These receptors all stem from a male donor in good health and CMV-seronegative.

This chain connects TRBV19 to TRBJ2-1, with 9 nucleotides matching TRBD1. This CDR3 spans 15 amino acids. Germline assignment: CDR1 LNHDA and CDR2 SQIVND (reference sequence). V dropped 7 bases and J dropped 7; count of bases not matched to a gene: 11. The CDR3 is CASNLGQGVWNEQFF. The CDR3 region has the DNA TGTGCCAGTAACTTGGGACAGGGTGTGTGGAATGAGCAGTTCTTC.

The rearrangement uses TRBV29-1 and TRBJ2-7; a possible D gene is TRBD2 (7 bases). With 2 bases removed from V and 2 bases from J, the gap between germline ends came to 13 bases. Germline V lookup: CDR1 SQVTM, CDR2 ANQGSEA. This CDR3 is 14 amino acids long. As DNA, the CDR3 is TGCAGCGTTGAAACTCGCGGGGGCCCCTACGAGCAGTACTTC. As protein: CSVETRGGPYEQYF.

This clone has just a few counts. The chain uses TRBV2 and TRBJ1-1; the D gene is possibly TRBD1 (6 bases). The germline gives CDR1 SNHLY, CDR2 FYNNEI. V shed 6 bases and J shed 4 bases, with 9 bases lying between them. This CDR3 contains 12 residues. The CDR3 DNA follows: TGTGCCAGCAGACTCAGGGGCACTGAAGCTTTCTTT. It specifies CASRLRGTEAFF.

V usage is TRBV9 and J usage is TRBJ2-2; D gene uncertain. Germline V CDR1 and CDR2: SGDLS, YYNGEE. The CDR3 consists of 15 residues. Trimming removed 3 bases from V and 2 bases from J, with 11 bases in between. DNA for the CDR3: TGTGCCAGCAGCGCCGCGGTAGCAAACACCGGGGAGCTGTTTTTT. As protein: CASSAAVANTGELFF.

The genes are TRBV7-6 and TRBJ1-3; D possibly corresponds to TRBD1 (5 bases). The CDR3 has 13 amino acids. Trimming took off 5 bases at V and 10 bases at J, with 15 bases between the two ends. Germline CDR1 and CDR2: SGHVS and FNYEAQ. The CDR3 is CASSPSFGATIYF. The CDR3 DNA follows: TGTGCCAGCAGCCCCTCGTTTGGGGCGACCATATATTTT.

The chain joins TRBV27 to TRBJ1-2; D is perhaps TRBD1 (6 bases). The CDR3 loop spans 14 amino acids. Per the germline V gene, CDR1 is MNHEY and CDR2 is SMNVEV (reference sequence). V shed 2 bases and J shed 4 bases, with 11 bases lying between them. The CDR3 sequence: CASSLRGGRYGYTF. CDR3 DNA: TGTGCCAGCAGTTTACGGGGGGGCCGCTATGGCTACACCTTC.

The chain couples TRBV9 to TRBJ2-1; perhaps TRBD1 as D (6 bases). Trimming removed 4 bases from V and 4 bases from J, with 18 bases in between. CDR3 size: 16 residues. Germline V lookup: CDR1 SGDLS, CDR2 YYNGEE. Here the CDR3 reads CASSPQDRHRYNEQFF. Here the CDR3 DNA reads TGTGCCAGCAGCCCTCAAGACAGGCATCGATACAATGAGCAGTTCTTC.

The genes are TRBV5-1 and TRBJ1-6; 9 nucleotides agree with TRBD1. The CDR3 runs to 14 residues. CDR1 SGHRS and CDR2 YFSETQ come from the germline V gene. Trimming removed 0 bases from V and 9 bases from J; junction bases left unmatched: 1. DNA for the CDR3: TGCGCCAGCAGCTTGGCACAGGGGGCTTCACCCCTCCACTTT. This encodes CASSLAQGASPLHF.

The chain joins TRBV27 to TRBJ1-3; D remains ambiguous. Germline lookup yields CDR1 MNHEY and CDR2 SMNVEV (reference sequence). V was pared by 6 bases and J by 4 bases, with 10 bases between. This CDR3 has 13 residues. Here the CDR3 reads CASSLGAGNTIYF. The CDR3 DNA follows: TGTGCCAGCAGCCTGGGAGCCGGAAACACCATATATTTT.

The chain has TRBV5-8 and TRBJ1-5; D gene ambiguous. Germline CDR1 and CDR2: SGHTS and YDEGEE. Trimming removed 3 bases at V and 5 bases at J, with 6 bases between. The CDR3 runs 12 residues. The CDR3 nucleotides read TGTGCCAGCAGCTCCTTCTATCAGCCCCAGCATTTT. Translated: CASSSFYQPQHF.

The V call is TRBV9, the J call TRBJ2-3; a weak D match, TRBD2 (5 bases). The length of the CDR3 is 15 residues. Germline lookup yields CDR1 SGDLS and CDR2 YYNGEE. The V gene lost 0 bases and the J gene lost 1 base, with 9 bases spanning the gap. DNA of the CDR3: TGTGCCAGCAGCGTAGGGCGTAGCGGCACAGATACGCAGTATTTT. This gives the protein CASSVGRSGTDTQYF.

This rearrangement joins TRBV9 to TRBJ1-6; TRBD1 matches at 8 bases. Unmatched junction bases numbered 8, after V lost 0 bases and J lost 9 bases. The CDR3 runs 16 residues. The V gene's germline CDR1 is SGDLS and CDR2 YYNGEE. This CDR3 reads CASSVGGRGLVSPLHF. Written as DNA, the CDR3 is TGTGCCAGCAGCGTAGGTGGCAGGGGGCTAGTTTCACCCCTCCACTTT.

V is TRBV7-2 and J is TRBJ2-2, with unresolved D. Germline V gene data show CDR1 as SGHTA and CDR2 as FQGNSA. CDR3 length: 14 residues. Trimming took 5 bases from V and 0 from J, leaving 7 bases between them. The CDR3 protein is CASSAQPNTGELFF. CDR3 DNA sequence: TGTGCCAGCAGCGCACAGCCGAACACCGGGGAGCTGTTTTTT.

Only one count was recorded for this clone. The chain has TRBV9 and TRBJ2-1, with 8 bases lining up with TRBD1. With 2 bases clipped from V and 4 bases from J, the junction kept 11 bases outside the gene matches. CDR3 length: 17 residues. Germline CDR1 reads SGDLS; CDR2 reads YYNGEE. CDR3 sequence reads: CASSVDPTGAVYNEQFF. The CDR3 DNA reads as TGTGCCAGCAGCGTGGATCCGACAGGGGCCGTTTACAATGAGCAGTTCTTC.

The V gene is TRBV4-3, the J gene TRBJ2-6; D is perhaps TRBD1 (5 bases). CDR1 LGHNA and CDR2 YSLEER come from the germline V gene. V gave up 0 bases and J gave up 3 bases, with 9 bases separating them. This CDR3 has 16 amino acids. CDR3: CASSQDRGLGANVLTF. The CDR3 nucleotides are TGCGCCAGCAGCCAAGATAGGGGTCTTGGGGCCAACGTCCTGACTTTC.

The rearrangement joins TRBV12-5 to TRBJ2-3; TRBD2 matches at 8 bases. V dropped 6 bases and J dropped 4; count of bases not matched to a gene: 6. This CDR3 has 14 amino acids. Germline V gene sequence: CDR1 LGHNT, CDR2 FRNRAP. CDR3 amino acids: CASGAGGAADTQYF. CDR3 nucleotides: TGTGCTAGTGGGGCCGGGGGGGCGGCAGATACGCAGTATTTT.

CDR3 residues: CSARREAHEQFF. The CDR3 DNA follows: TGCAGCGCTCGGCGGGAGGCCCATGAGCAGTTCTTC. V usage is TRBV29-1 and J usage is TRBJ2-1, with 8 bases aligning to TRBD2. Unmatched junction bases numbered 7, after V lost 7 bases and J lost 8 bases. The germline gives CDR1 SQVTM, CDR2 ANQGSEA. CDR3 size: 12 residues.